The rows below give T cell receptor beta chains drawn from one sample of a study of CD8 T cells in ankylosing spondylitis. Via MiXCR, TCRdb re-called the 5' RACE reads, giving one row per CDR3 protein. The sample lists some 290,000 distinct CDR3 sequences; roughly 20% were seen once. Specimen: blood, either unsorted or a sorted T cell fraction (not recorded which). The receptors were gathered from a male donor with ankylosing spondylitis or in good health (not recorded which). The CDR3 runs from the conserved cysteine through the conserved F or W. The order of the fields is D gene, J gene, V gene, clone size, CDR3 length, CDR3 protein, CDR3 DNA. A D gene is named only where the DNA matches it firmly. The size field is filled for only some rows; it gives once, few, many or a size class.

>.|TRBJ2-2|TRBV5-1|few|15
CASSPNRDDTGELFF
TGCGCCAGCAGCCCCAACCGGGATGACACCGGGGAGCTGTTTTTT
>TRBD2|TRBJ2-1|TRBV15|.|18
CATSNEFRRGVIYNEQFF
TGTGCCACCAGCAACGAATTTAGGCGGGGGGTCATATACAATGAGCAGTTCTTC
>.|TRBJ2-1|TRBV12-3/TRBV12-4|.|16
CASSLAGGPSYNEQFF
TGTGCCAGCAGTTTAGCCGGGGGGCCGTCCTACAATGAGCAGTTCTTC
>TRBD2|TRBJ2-2|TRBV6-5|.|18
CASSYLGLAGAGAGELFF
TGTGCCAGCAGTTACTTGGGACTAGCGGGAGCTGGTGCCGGGGAGCTGTTTTTT
>TRBD1|TRBJ2-2|TRBV5-1|few|18
CASSVRDRGLVYTGELFF
TGCGCCAGCAGCGTGCGGGACAGGGGGCTCGTGTACACCGGGGAGCTGTTTTTT
>.|TRBJ1-2|TRBV27|.|12
CASSSAGGGYTF
TGTGCCAGCAGTTCCGCTGGAGGCGGCTACACCTTC
>.|TRBJ1-2|TRBV5-5|.|12
CASSLEGNGYTF
TGTGCCAGCAGCTTGGAGGGAAATGGCTACACCTTC
>TRBD1|TRBJ2-5|TRBV20-1|many|14
CSAEGQGELLTQYF
TGCAGTGCCGAAGGACAGGGCGAGTTGTTGACCCAGTACTTC
>.|TRBJ1-4|TRBV9|.|14
CASSSRDTNEKLVF
TGTGCCAGCAGCAGCCGGGACACCAATGAAAAACTGGTTTTT
>TRBD2|TRBJ2-5|TRBV20-1|.|15
CSAPASGRASETQYF
TGCAGTGCGCCGGCTAGCGGGAGGGCGAGTGAGACCCAGTACTTC
>.|TRBJ1-1|TRBV5-1|many|16
CASSLLSRQMNTEAFF
TGCGCCAGCAGCTTGTTGTCGAGACAGATGAACACTGAAGCTTTCTTT
>.|TRBJ1-5|TRBV29-1|many|12
CSAGQLNQPQHF
TGCAGCGCCGGACAGCTCAATCAGCCCCAGCATTTT
>TRBD2|TRBJ2-5|TRBV9|.|18
CASSAPNAGGLYQETQYF
TGTGCCAGCAGCGCCCCCAACGCGGGGGGTTTGTACCAAGAGACCCAGTACTTC
>.|TRBJ1-1|TRBV7-8|.|13
CASTPFQGSEAFF
TGTGCCAGCACACCCTTCCAGGGTTCTGAAGCTTTCTTT
>.|TRBJ2-1|TRBV12-3/TRBV12-4|.|16
CASSLGRTNVRVEQFF
TGTGCCAGCAGTTTAGGGCGGACTAACGTCCGAGTTGAGCAGTTCTTC
>.|TRBJ1-4|TRBV24-1|.|15
CATSEGGEANEKLFF
TGTGCCACCAGTGAGGGGGGTGAGGCTAATGAAAAACTGTTTTTT
>.|TRBJ1-5|TRBV20-1|.|15
CSATTTGSSNQPQHF
TGCAGTGCTACTACAACAGGGTCCAGCAATCAGCCCCAGCATTTT
>TRBD1|TRBJ2-5|TRBV20-1|few|15
CSGKPGTGFQETQYF
TGCAGTGGCAAACCCGGGACAGGCTTTCAAGAGACCCAGTACTTC
>.|TRBJ1-5|TRBV20-1|many|13
CSATGREKQPQHF
TGCAGTGCTACCGGACGGGAAAAACAGCCCCAGCATTTT
>TRBD2|TRBJ2-5|TRBV6-1|many|15
CASSRLAGGGETQYF
TGTGCCAGCAGTCGACTAGCGGGAGGCGGAGAGACCCAGTACTTC
>.|TRBJ2-1|TRBV19|few|13
CASSIAPGNEQFF
TGTGCCAGTAGTATCGCCCCGGGCAATGAGCAGTTCTTC
>TRBD1|TRBJ1-5|TRBV10-3|few|13
CAIQGAGNQPQHF
TGTGCCATACAGGGGGCAGGCAATCAGCCCCAGCATTTT
>TRBD2|TRBJ2-2|TRBV7-9|few|17
CASSLALAGEGTGELFF
TGTGCCAGCAGCTTAGCGCTAGCGGGAGAAGGAACCGGGGAGCTGTTTTTT
>.|TRBJ2-5|TRBV12-3/TRBV12-4|.|14
CASSPRRVEETQYF
TGTGCCAGCAGTCCACGTCGGGTGGAAGAGACCCAGTACTTC
>TRBD1|TRBJ2-5|TRBV7-2|.|16
CASSPQGQQGRETQYF
TGTGCCAGCAGCCCTCAGGGACAGCAGGGGCGAGAGACCCAGTACTTC
>.|TRBJ2-3|TRBV3-1|.|15
CASSQVTGRTDTQYF
TGTGCCAGCAGCCAAGTGACAGGACGCACAGATACGCAGTATTTT
>.|TRBJ2-2|TRBV7-2|.|12
CASNANTGELFF
TGTGCCAGCAACGCGAACACCGGGGAGCTGTTTTTT
>.|TRBJ1-6|TRBV9|few|18
CASSVGSNLGSYNSPLHF
TGTGCCAGCAGCGTAGGCAGCAACCTAGGCTCCTATAATTCACCCCTCCACTTT
>.|TRBJ1-1|TRBV5-1|many|14
CASSLSGQNTEAFF
TGCGCCAGCAGCTTGTCGGGACAGAACACTGAAGCTTTCTTT
>TRBD1|TRBJ2-2|TRBV7-8|many|15
CASREGQGNTGELFF
TGTGCCAGCAGGGAGGGACAGGGGAACACCGGGGAGCTGTTTTTT
>TRBD2|TRBJ2-1|TRBV9|few|14
CASSEGTISNEQFF
TGTGCCAGCAGCGAGGGGACTATTTCCAATGAGCAGTTCTTC
>.|TRBJ1-1|TRBV7-8|.|15
CASSQTSQMNTEAFF
TGTGCCAGCAGCCAAACCAGTCAGATGAACACTGAAGCTTTCTTT
>.|TRBJ2-3|TRBV5-1|few|14
CASRQGTSTDTQYF
TGCGCCAGCAGGCAGGGCACTAGCACAGATACGCAGTATTTT
>.|TRBJ1-1|TRBV6-5|.|15
CASSYGRGSVTEAFF
TGTGCCAGCAGTTACGGGCGGGGTTCTGTCACTGAAGCTTTCTTT
>.|TRBJ1-2|TRBV20-1|.|14
CSALPGHIIGGYTF
TGCAGTGCTCTCCCGGGACACATAATCGGAGGCTACACCTTC
>TRBD2|TRBJ2-3|TRBV29-1|many|14
CSVGLAGRTDTQYF
TGCAGCGTGGGACTAGCGGGAAGGACAGATACGCAGTATTTT
>TRBD2|TRBJ2-3|TRBV20-1|.|14
CSAKDSGSTDTQYF
TGCAGTGCTAAAGATAGCGGGAGCACAGATACGCAGTATTTT
>.|TRBJ2-3|TRBV20-1|.|14
CSASRGASTDTQYF
TGCAGTGCGTCCCGGGGGGCTAGCACAGATACGCAGTATTTT
>.|TRBJ2-3|TRBV5-1|few|14
CASRARGATDTQYF
TGCGCCAGCCGGGCCCGCGGAGCGACAGATACGCAGTATTTT
>.|TRBJ2-2|TRBV9|few|12
CASSSRNGELFF
TGTGCCAGCAGCTCACGAAACGGGGAGCTGTTTTTT
>TRBD1|TRBJ1-2|TRBV28|.|17
CASSQSGTGGLGYGYTF
TGTGCCAGCAGCCAGTCTGGGACAGGGGGCTTGGGCTATGGCTACACCTTC
>TRBD2|TRBJ2-3|TRBV4-1|.|16
CASSQVTSGSADTQYF
TGCGCCAGCAGCCAAGTCACTAGCGGGAGTGCAGATACGCAGTATTTT
>.|TRBJ1-3|TRBV29-1|.|13
CSVEEQAGNTIYF
TGCAGCGTTGAAGAGCAGGCTGGAAACACCATATATTTT
>.|TRBJ2-2|TRBV28|many|13
CASTYTTTGELFF
TGTGCCAGCACCTATACAACCACCGGGGAGCTGTTTTTT
>.|TRBJ2-4|TRBV7-2|.|14
CASSQAWAKNIQYF
TGTGCCAGCAGCCAGGCCTGGGCCAAAAACATTCAGTACTTC
>.|TRBJ1-5|TRBV5-1|.|13
CASSLSHDQPQHF
TGCGCCAGCAGCTTGTCGCACGATCAGCCCCAGCATTTT
>.|TRBJ2-5|TRBV7-3|.|13
CASSLKGQETQYF
TGTGCCAGCAGTTTAAAGGGGCAAGAGACCCAGTACTTC
>.|TRBJ2-1|TRBV25-1|.|14
CASSEEGVYNEQFF
TGTGCCAGCAGTGAAGAGGGGGTCTACAATGAGCAGTTCTTC
>.|TRBJ2-3|TRBV27|few|14
CASSLQVATDTQYF
TGTGCCAGCAGTTTACAAGTCGCAACAGATACGCAGTATTTT
>.|TRBJ1-2|TRBV12-3/TRBV12-4|.|13
CASSLGSVYGYTF
TGTGCCAGCAGTTTAGGCTCCGTCTATGGCTACACCTTC